This T cell receptor beta chain was sequenced during a study of blood T cell repertoires in COVID-19. Study-wide context: T cells, B-cell-depleted T cells, or PBMCs supplied cDNA or gDNA.

The V and J ends lost 3 bases and 8 bases, in that order; junction bases with no gene match: 16. The CDR3 is 17 amino acids. CDR1 is MDHEN, CDR2 SYDVKM, per germline. Data came from immunoSEQ multiplex PCR; TCRdb stores just in-frame clones and leaves some out. The sample lists approximately 90,000 clones; approximately 87% were seen once. This chain joins TRBV28 and TRBJ2-1; 7 nucleotides line up with TRBD1. The sample taken for sequencing was peripheral blood. This TCR derives from a human donor with acute or convalescent COVID-19. The donor label of this sample is uncertain. The CDR3 is CASSFRIEGGEFDEQFF. The CDR3 DNA is TGTGCCAGCAGTTTCCGAATTGAAGGGGGCGAGTTCGATGAGCAGTTCTTC.